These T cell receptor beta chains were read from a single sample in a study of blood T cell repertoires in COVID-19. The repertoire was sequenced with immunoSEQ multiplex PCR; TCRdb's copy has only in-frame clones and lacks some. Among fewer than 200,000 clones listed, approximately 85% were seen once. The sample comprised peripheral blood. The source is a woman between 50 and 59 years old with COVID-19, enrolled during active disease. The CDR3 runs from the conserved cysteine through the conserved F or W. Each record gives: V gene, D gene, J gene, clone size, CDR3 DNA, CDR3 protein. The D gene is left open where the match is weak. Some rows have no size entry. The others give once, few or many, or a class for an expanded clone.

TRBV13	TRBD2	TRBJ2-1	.	TGTGCCAGCAGCAAGGGGACTAGCGGGGTTATCGATGAGCAGTTCTTC	CASSKGTSGVIDEQFF
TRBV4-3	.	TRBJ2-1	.	TGCGCCAGCAGCCACGGGAGAGGGTTCTACAATGAGCAGTTCTTC	CASSHGRGFYNEQFF
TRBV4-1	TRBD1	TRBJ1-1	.	TGCGCCAGCAGAATACTAACAGGGGGCTGGGACACTGAAGCTTTCTTT	CASRILTGGWDTEAFF
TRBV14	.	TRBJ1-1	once	TGTGCCAGCAGCCAACCGGGACACTCTAACACTGAAGCTTTCTTT	CASSQPGHSNTEAFF
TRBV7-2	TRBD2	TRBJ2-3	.	TGTGCCAGCAGCTTAGCTTTAGCGGGGGTAGATACGCAGTATTTT	CASSLALAGVDTQYF
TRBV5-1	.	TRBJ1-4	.	TGCGCCAGCAGCTTGGTTCAGGGAACTAATGAAAAACTGTTTTTT	CASSLVQGTNEKLFF
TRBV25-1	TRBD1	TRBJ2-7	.	TGTGCCAGCAGTGAATTCTGGACAGGGCAGGGCGAGCAGTACTTC	CASSEFWTGQGEQYF
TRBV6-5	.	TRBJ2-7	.	TGTGCCAGCAGTTCACCTCTGGGGAGAAGCTCCTACGAGCAGTACTTC	CASSSPLGRSSYEQYF
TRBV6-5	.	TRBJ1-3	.	TGTGCCAGCAGTTACTGGGGGCTGGACTCTGGAAACACCATATATTTT	CASSYWGLDSGNTIYF
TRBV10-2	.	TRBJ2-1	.	TGCGCCAGCAGTGAGTCGACTCTGCGGGGGACAAACAATGAGCAGTTCTTC	CASSESTLRGTNNEQFF
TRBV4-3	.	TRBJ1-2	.	TGCGCCAGCAGCCAAGAATCAGGAGCGGGCTATGGCTACACCTTC	CASSQESGAGYGYTF
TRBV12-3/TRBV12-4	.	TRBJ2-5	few	TGTGCCAGCAGAGGAGTGACCCAGTACTTC	CASRGVTQYF
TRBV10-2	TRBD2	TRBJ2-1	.	TGCGCCAGCAGTGACTCTAGCGGGGGGGCACCCGAGCAGTTCTTC	CASSDSSGGAPEQFF
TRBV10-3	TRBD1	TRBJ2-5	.	TGTGCCATCAGTGAGCCTGGACAGGAAAGAATTGAAGAGACCCAGTACTTC	CAISEPGQERIEETQYF
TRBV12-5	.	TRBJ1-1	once	TGTGCTAGTGGTTTAACTTCCGGGGGTTTAGCTTTCTTT	CASGLTSGGLAFF
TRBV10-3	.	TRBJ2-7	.	TGTGCCATCAGTGAGTCGTCAGGCGAGCAGTACTTC	CAISESSGEQYF
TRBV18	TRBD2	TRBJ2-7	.	TGTGCCAGCTCCCGCGGGACTAGTAACTACGAGCAGTACTTC	CASSRGTSNYEQYF
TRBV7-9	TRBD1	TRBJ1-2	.	TGTGCCAGCAGCTTTGCTCGACAGGGCTATGGCTACACCTTC	CASSFARQGYGYTF
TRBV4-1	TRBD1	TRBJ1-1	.	TGCGCCAGCAGCCAGGGGGACAGGCTAAACACTGAAGCTTTCTTT	CASSQGDRLNTEAFF
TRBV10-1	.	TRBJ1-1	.	TGCGCCAGCCCCGACGGAATTTGGCGGTGGAACACTGAAGCTTTCTTT	CASPDGIWRWNTEAFF
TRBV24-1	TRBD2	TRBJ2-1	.	TGTGCCACCAGTGATCCGAGCGGGGGGCGATACAATGAGCAGTTCTTC	CATSDPSGGRYNEQFF
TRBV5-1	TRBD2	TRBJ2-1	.	TGCGCCAGCAGCTTGGGGGGACTACGCAATGAGCAGTTCTTC	CASSLGGLRNEQFF
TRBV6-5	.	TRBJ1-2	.	TGTGCCAGCAGTTACTCGAGCGGGGGACTCGGTGGCTACACCTTC	CASSYSSGGLGGYTF
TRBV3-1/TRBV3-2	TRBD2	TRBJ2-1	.	TGTGCCAGCAGCCAAGATCTAGCGGGGGGTTCTTCGACTTACAATGAGCAGTTCTTC	CASSQDLAGGSSTYNEQFF
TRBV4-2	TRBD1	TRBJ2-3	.	TGTGCCAGCAGCCAAGATAGGGGACAGGGAGCAGATACGCAGTATTTT	CASSQDRGQGADTQYF
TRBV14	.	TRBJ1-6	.	TGTGCCAGCAGCCAAGATAGATGGGTTGCGGATAATTCACCCCTCCACTTT	CASSQDRWVADNSPLHF
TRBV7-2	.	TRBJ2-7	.	TGTGCCAGCAGTCCACGTTTAGGACAACGATACGAGCAGTACTTC	CASSPRLGQRYEQYF
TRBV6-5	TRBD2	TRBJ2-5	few	TGTGCCAGCAGTTATTGGGGGACCGGGAGGGAAGAGACCCAGTACTTC	CASSYWGTGREETQYF
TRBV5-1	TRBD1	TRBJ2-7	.	TGCGCCAGCAGCTCCCCCGGACAGGGGTACGAGCAGTACTTC	CASSSPGQGYEQYF
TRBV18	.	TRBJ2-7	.	TGTGCCAGCTCACCACTTCAGCGTAACGAGCAGTACTTC	CASSPLQRNEQYF
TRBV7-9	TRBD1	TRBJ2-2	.	TGTGCCAGCATCGCATCGGGGACAGGGGGCTCCGGGGAGCTGTTTTTT	CASIASGTGGSGELFF
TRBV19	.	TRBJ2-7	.	TGTGCCAGTAAACCAGGGGTCTCGGGCTCCTACGAGCAGTACTTC	CASKPGVSGSYEQYF
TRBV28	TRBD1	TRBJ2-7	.	TGTGCCATCCGGGACAGGGGCTCCTACGAGCAGTACTTC	CAIRDRGSYEQYF
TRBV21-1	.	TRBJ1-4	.	TGTGCCAGCAGCGGGGACAGCCCAACTAATGAAAAACTGTTTTTT	CASSGDSPTNEKLFF
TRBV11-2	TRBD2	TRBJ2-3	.	TGTGCCAGCAGCTTAGATCGCGGGGGGGCAGATACGCAGTATTTT	CASSLDRGGADTQYF
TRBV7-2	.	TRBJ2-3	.	TGTGCCAGCAGCTTCCAGGGTGGCGCAGATACGCAGTATTTT	CASSFQGGADTQYF
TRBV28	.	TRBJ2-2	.	TGTGCCAGCAGTTTACTTCCGGTGGACACCGGGGAGCTGTTTTTT	CASSLLPVDTGELFF
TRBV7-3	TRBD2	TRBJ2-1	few	TGTGCCAGTGGGACTAGCGGCCCCTACAATGAGCAGTTCTTC	CASGTSGPYNEQFF
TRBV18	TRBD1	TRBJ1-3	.	TGTGCCAGCTCACCCGATGGACAGGGCCGAAACACCATATATTTT	CASSPDGQGRNTIYF
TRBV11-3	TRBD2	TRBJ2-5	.	TGTGCCAGCAGCTTAGAATTTGCGGGGGGCGAGACCCAGTACTTC	CASSLEFAGGETQYF